A single sample gave rise to the 4 T cell receptor beta chains below, sequenced in a study of T cells after yellow fever vaccination. From the 5' RACE reads, TCRdb called clonotypes with MiXCR, one entry per CDR3 protein. The profile shows fewer than 350,000 distinct CDR3 sequences, 3.5% to 4.5% of them singletons. The sequencing used PBMCs, collected 15 days after the yellow fever booster vaccination. The receptors were sampled from a man aged 18-30 years who received the YFV17D yellow fever vaccine.

In this sample, this clonotype turned up many times. The chain uses TRBV4-2 and TRBJ2-7; possible D gene TRBD2, 6 bases. Per germline, CDR1 LGHNA and CDR2 YNFKEQ. This CDR3 has 17 residues. V was cut by 1 base and J by 3 bases, with 19 bases left in between. CDR3 nucleotide sequence: TGTGCCAGCAGCCAAGTGGGTATGGGGGGAACCCTCTACGAGCAGTACTTC. Translation gives CASSQVGMGGTLYEQYF.

This clonotype was observed many times. The chain combines TRBV5-1 with TRBJ2-1, with 9 bases identical to TRBD2. The V gene's germline CDR1 is SGHRS and CDR2 YFSETQ. Trimming cost V 3 bases and J 9 bases; bases outside gene matches: 10. The CDR3 has 15 residues. The CDR3 nucleotides are TGCGCCAGCAGCTCGGGTGGCGGGGGGGCCCGTGAGCAGTTCTTC. Protein product: CASSSGGGGAREQFF.

This clonotype was counted ten times or more. The genes are TRBV10-3 and TRBJ1-5, with TRBD1 identical over 7 bases. The CDR3 is 15 amino acids. Germline V lookup: CDR1 ENHRY, CDR2 SYGVKD. After removal of 2 bases from V and 3 bases from J, the junction contained 4 bases not matched to a gene. CDR3 in amino acids: CAISETQGFNQPQHF. The DNA for the CDR3 is TGTGCCATCAGTGAGACACAGGGGTTCAATCAGCCCCAGCATTTT.

This chain links TRBV5-1 with TRBJ1-1; the match to TRBD1 covers 8 bases. After removal of 6 bases from V and 4 bases from J, the junction contained 11 bases not matched to a gene. In germline, CDR1 is SGHRS, CDR2 YFSETQ. This CDR3 is 15 amino acids long. CDR3 nucleotide sequence: TGCGCCAGCACGCTAGGCCCAGGGGGCACCACTGAAGCTTTCTTT. It encodes CASTLGPGGTTEAFF.